The sequence of this T cell receptor (beta chain) was determined in a study of cytomegalovirus exposure and HLA in healthy donors. Study outcomes and limitations: Follow-up analysis seemed to connect common viral pathogens with several of the most significant clusters identified. Donor immune exposure was known only as CMV serostatus.

Notes on this clone: The antigen is undetermined.

V gave up 5 bases and J gave up 8 bases, with 12 bases separating them. Germline-derived CDR1 and CDR2 are SGHVS and FNYEAQ. The CDR3 contains 12 residues. The PCR was carried out with 60 Vbeta primers and 13 Jbeta primers. Some clones are missing from TCRdb's copy, which holds only in-frame ones; the method was immunoSEQ multiplex PCR. The sample lists 60,000 to 90,000 clones, roughly 67% seen once, with less than 9% in the top ten. The chain has TRBV7-6 and TRBJ1-2; D is ambiguous. This TCR derives from a man aged 35 to 55 in good health and CMV-seropositive. The sequencing input was PBMCs. CDR3 sequence (DNA): TGTGCCAGCAGCCCCTCGGGAGACGGCTACACCTTC. Encoded protein: CASSPSGDGYTF.